This passage covers 3 T cell receptor beta chains from one sample sequenced in a study of tumor and adjacent non-tumor tissue in lung cancer. Three rounds of nested PCR, following a modified ARM-PCR protocol, produced the TCRbeta library. TCRdb re-derived calls from the multiplex PCR reads in MiXCR, one entry per CDR3 protein. The sample has about 76,000 distinct CDR3 sequences, 55% to 70% seen once; the top ten hold roughly an eighth. The template was RNA from unsorted bulk tissue. Source material: lung tumor tissue. The receptors were sampled from a woman aged 70-85 years with non-small cell lung cancer.

As regards this clonotype: The junction differs from germline at one of its ends, possibly a read error. V gene TRBV5-6 combines with J gene TRBJ2-3, with D maybe TRBD1 (6 bases). The CDR3 spans 15 residues. From germline, CDR1 is SGHDT and CDR2 YYEEEE. CDR3 DNA: TGTACCAGCAGCTTGCCCGGACAGCACACAGATGCGCAGTATTTT. It codes for CTSSLPGQHTDAQYF. The variable domain in full, with the rest retrieved from reference TRBV5-6 and TRBJ2-3, is DAGVTQSPTHLIKTRGQQVTLRCSPKSGHDTVSWYQQALGQGPQFIFQYYEEEERQRGNFPDRFSGHQFPNYSSELNVNALLLGDSALYLCTSSLPGQHTDAQYFGPGTRLTVL.

As for this clonotype: This may be a read error: a much more frequent sequence differs by one nucleotide. The J gene is TRBJ2-7, the V gene TRBV20-1, with 8 bases fitting TRBD2. The CDR3 covers 14 residues. Per germline, CDR1 DFQATT and CDR2 SNEGSKA (reference sequence). The V gene end was trimmed by 3 bases and the J gene end by 2 bases; junction bases not matched to a gene: 6. In DNA form, the CDR3 reads TGCAGTGCTAGCCCAGCGGGAGCTCCCTACGAGCAGTACTTC. Translated, it gives CSASPAGAPYEQYF.

This clonotype was seen repeatedly, ten times or more. The rearrangement joins TRBV5-1 to TRBJ2-3; unclear D gene. Germline CDR1 SGHRS, CDR2 YFSETQ. The V gene lost 3 bases and the J gene lost 0 bases, with 11 bases spanning the gap. The CDR3 contains 15 residues. The CDR3 region has the DNA TGCGCCAGCAGCTCCCGTGGGCAAAGCACAGATACGCAGTATTTT. Protein product: CASSSRGQSTDTQYF.